The 10 T cell receptor beta chains below all came from one sample that was sequenced in a study of blood T cell repertoires in COVID-19. Sequencing used immunoSEQ multiplex PCR; TCRdb keeps in-frame clones, though not all of them. This sample has fewer than 350,000 clones, with 87% found just once. Sequences were obtained from peripheral blood. These receptors were collected from a man aged 25-40 years with COVID-19, enrolled during active disease.

The rearrangement uses TRBV18 and TRBJ2-2; the D is unclear. V was trimmed by 2 bases and J by 1 base, leaving 8 bases between them. The CDR3 has 15 residues. In germline, CDR1 is KGHSH, CDR2 LQKENI. The CDR3 region is CASSPDELNTGELFF. The CDR3 region has the DNA TGTGCCAGCTCACCAGATGAGTTGAACACCGGGGAGCTGTTTTTT.

This clone came up once. The rearrangement joins TRBV5-1 to TRBJ2-7; no definite D call. Germline-derived CDR1 and CDR2 are SGHRS and YFSETQ. V lost 5 bases and J 3 bases, leaving 9 bases between the germline ends. This CDR3 is 12 amino acids long. The CDR3 protein is CASSEVDYEQYF. DNA for the CDR3: TGCGCCAGCAGTGAGGTCGACTACGAGCAGTACTTC.

This clone was seen a few times. V and J are TRBV6-2 or TRBV6-3 and TRBJ1-2; 8 bases map to TRBD1. Per germline, CDR1 MNHEY and CDR2 SVGEGT. This CDR3 comprises 16 residues. V lost 4 bases, J lost 3 bases, and 10 bases stayed unmatched. The CDR3: CASSSDLGQGDYGYTF. In DNA, the CDR3 is TGTGCCAGCAGTTCTGACCTTGGACAGGGTGACTATGGCTACACCTTC.

The chain joins TRBV6-2 or TRBV6-3 to TRBJ1-5; no clear D gene. The germline CDR1 and CDR2 sequences are MNHEY and SVGEGT. The ends were cut back, 0 bases at V and 0 bases at J, with 12 bases in the middle. This CDR3 spans 17 amino acids. The CDR3 nucleotides are TGTGCCAGCAGTTACTCGAGGAGGGCAGCTAGCAATCAGCCCCAGCATTTT. This translates into CASSYSRRAASNQPQHF.

V is TRBV7-9 and J is TRBJ1-1, with D uncertain. V gave up 0 bases and J gave up 0 bases, with 8 bases separating them. Germline V CDR1 and CDR2: SEHNR, FQNEAQ (reference sequence). The CDR3 has 15 residues. The CDR3 region is CASSLAEGLNTEAFF. As DNA, the CDR3 is TGTGCCAGCAGCTTAGCGGAGGGCCTGAACACTGAAGCTTTCTTT. The entire variable domain, with the rest obtained from reference TRBV7-9 and TRBJ1-1, is as follows: DTGVSQNPRHKITKRGQNVTFRCDPISEHNRLYWYRQTLGQGPEFLTYFQNEAQLEKSRLLSDRFSAERPKGSFSTLEIQRTEQGDSAMYLCASSLAEGLNTEAFFGQGTRLTVV.

This sequence joins TRBV7-3 and TRBJ2-3; maybe TRBD1 (6 bases). CDR1 and CDR2 from the germline V gene are SGHTA and FQGTGA. Trimming left V 5 bases short and J 4 bases short, with 10 bases between. CDR3 size: 13 residues. CDR3 in DNA: TGTGCCAGCAGCCCCTACAGGGCAGATACGCAGTATTTT. As protein: CASSPYRADTQYF.

This clone appeared once. This rearrangement joins TRBV10-3 to TRBJ1-2; D might be TRBD1 (6 bases). V lost 3 bases, J lost 2 bases, and 16 bases lay in between. Germline V CDR1 and CDR2: ENHRY, SYGVKD. The CDR3 sequence is 16 residues long. The CDR3 spells CAISEPTGQLNYGYTF. CDR3 sequence (DNA): TGTGCCATCAGTGAACCTACAGGGCAATTAAACTATGGCTACACCTTC.

The chain combines TRBV18 with TRBJ2-7; D might be TRBD1 (6 bases). Germline V gene data show CDR1 as KGHSH and CDR2 as LQKENI. The CDR3 has 13 residues. Trimming left V 3 bases short and J 5 bases short, with 11 bases between. CDR3 loop: CASSPWTENEQYF. As DNA, the CDR3 is TGTGCCAGCTCACCCTGGACAGAAAACGAGCAGTACTTC.

The J gene is TRBJ1-2, the V gene TRBV28; D remains ambiguous. The length of the CDR3 is 16 residues. The germline gives CDR1 MDHEN, CDR2 SYDVKM. V gave up 3 bases and J gave up 2 bases, with 16 bases separating them. CDR3 amino acids: CASSFWVRGVNYGYTF. The CDR3 DNA is TGTGCCAGCAGTTTTTGGGTTCGGGGTGTAAACTATGGCTACACCTTC.

The rearrangement uses TRBV7-9 and TRBJ2-1; 7 positions match TRBD2. Germline assignment: CDR1 SEHNR and CDR2 FQNEAQ (reference sequence). The CDR3 is 16 amino acids. V was clipped by 1 base and J by 6 bases; unmatched bases: 9. CDR3 residues: CASSLGSAGASNEQFF. CDR3 DNA: TGTGCCAGCAGCTTAGGGAGTGCGGGAGCCAGCAATGAGCAGTTCTTC.